These T cell receptor beta chains were read from a single sample in a study of T cell responses to AZD1222 COVID-19 vaccine. Method: immunoSEQ multiplex PCR; TCRdb's copy keeps in-frame clones and lacks some. The data show about 130,000 clones, more than 85% seen once. The sample consisted of peripheral blood, taken on day 0 of AZD1222 vaccination. All receptors come from an adult in good health. Each CDR3 is given with its conserved first and last residue. Each record gives: J gene, D gene, CDR3 length, clone size, V gene, CDR3 protein, CDR3 DNA. A D gene is named only where the DNA matches it firmly. Clone size is not always given. Where it is, it says once, few, many or a class for expanded clones.

J: TRBJ1-1; D: TRBD1; length: 14; size: NA; V: TRBV6-5; CDR3: CASIGQGRYTEAFF; DNA: TGTGCCAGCATTGGACAGGGCCGGTACACTGAAGCTTTCTTT
J: TRBJ2-1; D: TRBD2; length: 16; size: NA; V: TRBV9; CDR3: CASSVGGGRTYNEQFF; DNA: TGTGCCAGCAGCGTAGGGGGCGGGAGGACCTACAATGAGCAGTTCTTC
J: TRBJ2-2; D: TRBD1; length: 16; size: NA; V: TRBV5-6; CDR3: CASSLEQGADTGELFF; DNA: TGTGCCAGCAGCTTGGAGCAGGGGGCGGACACCGGGGAGCTGTTTTTT
J: TRBJ2-3; D: TRBD2; length: 15; size: NA; V: TRBV13; CDR3: CASSLGLALSDTQYF; DNA: TGTGCCAGCAGCTTGGGACTAGCGCTCTCAGATACGCAGTATTTT
J: TRBJ2-7; D: TRBD1; length: 17; size: NA; V: TRBV7-9; CDR3: CASSPRGETGGSYEQYF; DNA: TGTGCCAGCAGCCCGCGAGGGGAGACAGGGGGGTCCTACGAGCAGTACTTC
J: TRBJ2-1; D: NA; length: 13; size: NA; V: TRBV28; CDR3: CASSLGAFNEQFF; DNA: TGTGCCAGCAGTCTGGGGGCGTTCAATGAGCAGTTCTTC
J: TRBJ1-5; D: NA; length: 20; size: once; V: TRBV21-1; CDR3: CASSSRGGTGGLYSNQPQHF; DNA: TGTGCCAGCAGCTCCCGCGGGGGGACAGGAGGGCTTTATAGCAATCAGCCCCAGCATTTT
J: TRBJ2-7; D: NA; length: 12; size: NA; V: TRBV28; CDR3: CASRGGSYEQYF; DNA: TGTGCCAGCAGGGGGGGCTCCTACGAGCAGTACTTC
J: TRBJ2-2; D: NA; length: 17; size: NA; V: TRBV7-6; CDR3: CASSLLSGGANTGELFF; DNA: TGTGCCAGCAGCTTATTGAGTGGCGGCGCGAACACCGGGGAGCTGTTTTTT
J: TRBJ1-2; D: NA; length: 13; size: NA; V: TRBV10-3; CDR3: CAIRGEQGRGYTF; DNA: TGTGCCATCAGGGGGGAGCAAGGTCGGGGCTACACCTTC
J: TRBJ1-3; D: NA; length: 17; size: NA; V: TRBV7-2; CDR3: CASSLEGPMTGWNTIYF; DNA: TGTGCCAGCAGCTTAGAGGGGCCGATGACAGGATGGAACACCATATATTTT
J: TRBJ1-5; D: NA; length: 14; size: NA; V: TRBV6-1; CDR3: CASGEGHSNQPQHF; DNA: TGTGCCAGCGGTGAAGGACATAGCAATCAGCCCCAGCATTTT
J: TRBJ1-5; D: NA; length: 14; size: NA; V: TRBV4-2; CDR3: CASSQDLGGRAQHF; DNA: TGTGCCAGCAGCCAAGATCTAGGAGGGAGAGCCCAGCATTTT
J: TRBJ1-2; D: NA; length: 14; size: NA; V: TRBV5-1; CDR3: CASSFGQTNYGYTF; DNA: TGCGCCAGCAGCTTTGGTCAAACTAACTATGGCTACACCTTC
J: TRBJ1-2; D: NA; length: 13; size: NA; V: TRBV6-5; CDR3: CASSLPTGYGYTF; DNA: TGTGCCAGCAGTTTACCGACAGGTTATGGCTACACCTTC
J: TRBJ2-1; D: TRBD2; length: 15; size: once; V: TRBV5-1; CDR3: CASSLGGRASNEQFF; DNA: TGCGCCAGCAGCTTGGGCGGGAGGGCGTCCAATGAGCAGTTCTTC
J: TRBJ2-7; D: TRBD2; length: 17; size: NA; V: TRBV7-2; CDR3: CASSLGLAGVSSYEQYF; DNA: TGTGCCAGCAGCTTGGGACTAGCGGGGGTGAGCTCCTACGAGCAGTACTTC
J: TRBJ2-1; D: TRBD1; length: 13; size: NA; V: TRBV29-1; CDR3: CSVEGTGVDEQFF; DNA: TGCAGCGTTGAAGGGACAGGGGTCGATGAGCAGTTCTTC
J: TRBJ2-7; D: NA; length: 14; size: NA; V: TRBV30; CDR3: CAWSRDRLPYEQYF; DNA: TGTGCCTGGAGCCGAGACAGGCTTCCCTACGAGCAGTACTTC
J: TRBJ2-1; D: TRBD1; length: 12; size: NA; V: TRBV12-3/TRBV12-4; CDR3: CASRAQGFEQFF; DNA: TGTGCCAGCAGAGCACAGGGGTTTGAGCAGTTCTTC
J: TRBJ2-7; D: NA; length: 15; size: once; V: TRBV6-5; CDR3: CASRPSWGQIYEQYF; DNA: TGTGCCAGCAGACCCTCCTGGGGCCAAATCTACGAGCAGTACTTC
J: TRBJ1-5; D: NA; length: 14; size: NA; V: TRBV11-2; CDR3: CASSFYGGNQPQHF; DNA: TGTGCCAGCAGCTTCTACGGGGGCAATCAGCCCCAGCATTTT
J: TRBJ1-5; D: NA; length: 12; size: NA; V: TRBV6-1; CDR3: CASSEGNQPQHF; DNA: TGTGCCAGCAGTGAAGGGAATCAGCCCCAGCATTTT
J: TRBJ1-4; D: NA; length: 15; size: NA; V: TRBV4-1; CDR3: CASSQLGLSLEKLFF; DNA: TGCGCCAGCAGCCAATTGGGACTATCTCTTGAAAAACTGTTTTTT
J: TRBJ1-1; D: NA; length: 13; size: NA; V: TRBV7-6; CDR3: CASSLALDTEAFF; DNA: TGTGCCAGCAGCTTAGCGCTTGACACTGAAGCTTTCTTT
J: TRBJ1-2; D: TRBD1; length: 15; size: NA; V: TRBV14; CDR3: CASSQTSTGDYGYTF; DNA: TGTGCCAGCAGCCAAACATCGACAGGGGACTATGGCTACACCTTC
J: TRBJ2-1; D: NA; length: 12; size: NA; V: TRBV5-6; CDR3: CASSYTDSRRFF; DNA: TGTGCCAGCAGCTACACGGACTCTCGCCGGTTCTTC
J: TRBJ2-3; D: NA; length: 14; size: once; V: TRBV6-1; CDR3: CASSYIKSTDTQYF; DNA: TGTGCCAGCAGTTATATCAAAAGCACAGATACGCAGTATTTT
J: TRBJ1-1; D: TRBD1; length: 15; size: NA; V: TRBV16; CDR3: CASSHRDRGNTEAFF; DNA: TGTGCCAGCAGCCACCGCGACAGGGGGAACACTGAAGCTTTCTTT
J: TRBJ2-7; D: NA; length: 11; size: NA; V: TRBV5-1; CDR3: CASSFNSEQYF; DNA: TGCGCCAGCAGCTTCAACTCCGAGCAGTACTTC
J: TRBJ1-4; D: NA; length: 17; size: NA; V: TRBV19; CDR3: CASNAKGGRATNEKLFF; DNA: TGTGCCAGTAACGCCAAAGGGGGAAGGGCAACTAATGAAAAACTGTTTTTT
J: TRBJ2-5; D: NA; length: 14; size: NA; V: TRBV5-1; CDR3: CASSSGRTLETQYF; DNA: TGCGCCAGCAGCTCCGGGAGAACGCTAGAGACCCAGTACTTC
J: TRBJ2-3; D: NA; length: 10; size: NA; V: TRBV12-3/TRBV12-4; CDR3: CASSLNTQYF; DNA: TGTGCCAGCAGTCTTAATACGCAGTATTTT
J: TRBJ1-5; D: NA; length: 12; size: NA; V: TRBV28; CDR3: CASSFPNQPQHF; DNA: TGTGCCAGCAGTTTCCCCAATCAGCCCCAGCATTTT
J: TRBJ2-1; D: NA; length: 14; size: NA; V: TRBV10-3; CDR3: CAISEQGQHNEQFF; DNA: TGTGCCATCAGTGAACAGGGACAACACAATGAGCAGTTCTTC
J: TRBJ2-7; D: TRBD1; length: 12; size: NA; V: TRBV10-3; CDR3: CATRQGPHEQYF; DNA: TGTGCCACTAGACAGGGGCCCCACGAGCAGTACTTC
J: TRBJ2-1; D: NA; length: 12; size: NA; V: TRBV3-1/TRBV3-2; CDR3: CASSQLGNEQFF; DNA: TGTGCCAGCAGCCAATTAGGGAATGAGCAGTTCTTC
J: TRBJ2-7; D: NA; length: 13; size: NA; V: TRBV19; CDR3: CASSNLFSHEQYF; DNA: TGTGCCAGTAGCAACCTCTTCAGCCACGAGCAGTACTTC
J: TRBJ1-2; D: NA; length: 14; size: once; V: TRBV3-1/TRBV3-2; CDR3: CASSQDSELYGYTF; DNA: TGTGCCAGCAGCCAAGATTCCGAACTGTATGGCTACACCTTC
J: TRBJ2-7; D: NA; length: 13; size: NA; V: TRBV6-5; CDR3: CASREGPTGEQYF; DNA: TGTGCCAGCAGGGAGGGCCCGACGGGGGAGCAGTACTTC
J: TRBJ1-6; D: TRBD1; length: 15; size: NA; V: TRBV28; CDR3: CASSFPGQGGSPLHF; DNA: TGTGCCAGCAGTTTTCCGGGACAGGGCGGTTCACCCCTCCACTTT
J: TRBJ1-5; D: NA; length: 16; size: NA; V: TRBV24-1; CDR3: CATSDKRTVSNQPQHF; DNA: TGTGCCACCAGTGATAAGCGGACGGTAAGCAATCAGCCCCAGCATTTT
J: TRBJ2-1; D: NA; length: 16; size: once; V: TRBV7-3; CDR3: CASSLGGRPSYNEQFF; DNA: TGTGCCAGCAGCTTAGGTGGCCGACCCTCCTACAATGAGCAGTTCTTC
J: TRBJ2-5; D: TRBD2; length: 13; size: NA; V: TRBV12-3/TRBV12-4; CDR3: CASSAGGQETQYF; DNA: TGTGCCAGCAGTGCCGGGGGGCAAGAGACCCAGTACTTC
J: TRBJ2-1; D: TRBD1; length: 16; size: NA; V: TRBV28; CDR3: CASSSRGQAPYNEQFF; DNA: TGTGCCAGCAGTTCTCGGGGACAGGCCCCCTACAATGAGCAGTTCTTC
J: TRBJ2-7; D: NA; length: 16; size: NA; V: TRBV28; CDR3: CASSLLGQRSSYEQYF; DNA: TGTGCCAGCAGTTTATTGGGACAACGATCCTCCTACGAGCAGTACTTC
J: TRBJ1-1; D: NA; length: 13; size: NA; V: TRBV7-9; CDR3: CASSLITNTEAFF; DNA: TGTGCCAGCAGCTTAATCACGAACACTGAAGCTTTCTTT
J: TRBJ2-1; D: NA; length: 14; size: NA; V: TRBV10-1; CDR3: CASSEGGRGDEQFF; DNA: TGCGCCAGCAGTGAGGGGGGCCGAGGTGATGAGCAGTTCTTC
J: TRBJ2-5; D: NA; length: 14; size: NA; V: TRBV9; CDR3: CASSVAAYQETQYF; DNA: TGTGCCAGCAGCGTAGCGGCCTACCAAGAGACCCAGTACTTC